The present T cell receptor beta chain was sequenced within a study of T cell changes during pregnancy in multiple sclerosis. Some clones are missing from TCRdb's copy, which holds only in-frame ones; the method was immunoSEQ multiplex PCR. Among some 33,000 clones, around 91% were seen once, and the ten largest hold approximately 3.9%. Source: CD8+ T cells from peripheral blood mononuclear cells, taken in the second trimester of pregnancy. This clonotype originated in a female donor in good health, enrolled as a control in a pregnancy study.

The CDR3 sequence: CASSRTDRNTEAFF. The CDR3 DNA follows: TGTGCCAGCAGCCGAACGGACAGGAACACTGAAGCTTTCTTT. The V gene is TRBV4-2, the J gene TRBJ1-1, with D possibly TRBD1 on 6 matching bases. Germline assignment: CDR1 LGHNA and CDR2 YNFKEQ. The CDR3 is 14 amino acids. V lost 4 bases and J lost 1, with 10 bases in between.